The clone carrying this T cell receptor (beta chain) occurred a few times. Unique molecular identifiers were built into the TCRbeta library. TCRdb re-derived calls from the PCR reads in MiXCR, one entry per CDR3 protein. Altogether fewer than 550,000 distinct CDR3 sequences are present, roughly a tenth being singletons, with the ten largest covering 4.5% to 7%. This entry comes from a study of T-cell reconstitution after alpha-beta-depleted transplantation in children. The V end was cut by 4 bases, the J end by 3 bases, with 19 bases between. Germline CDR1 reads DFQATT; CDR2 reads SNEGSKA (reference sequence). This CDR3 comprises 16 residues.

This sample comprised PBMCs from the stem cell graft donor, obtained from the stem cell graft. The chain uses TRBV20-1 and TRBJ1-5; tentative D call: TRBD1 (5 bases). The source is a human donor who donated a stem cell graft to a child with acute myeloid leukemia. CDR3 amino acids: CSAIRTSSIYNQPQHF. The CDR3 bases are TGCAGTGCTATTAGGACATCATCAATTTACAATCAGCCCCAGCATTTT.